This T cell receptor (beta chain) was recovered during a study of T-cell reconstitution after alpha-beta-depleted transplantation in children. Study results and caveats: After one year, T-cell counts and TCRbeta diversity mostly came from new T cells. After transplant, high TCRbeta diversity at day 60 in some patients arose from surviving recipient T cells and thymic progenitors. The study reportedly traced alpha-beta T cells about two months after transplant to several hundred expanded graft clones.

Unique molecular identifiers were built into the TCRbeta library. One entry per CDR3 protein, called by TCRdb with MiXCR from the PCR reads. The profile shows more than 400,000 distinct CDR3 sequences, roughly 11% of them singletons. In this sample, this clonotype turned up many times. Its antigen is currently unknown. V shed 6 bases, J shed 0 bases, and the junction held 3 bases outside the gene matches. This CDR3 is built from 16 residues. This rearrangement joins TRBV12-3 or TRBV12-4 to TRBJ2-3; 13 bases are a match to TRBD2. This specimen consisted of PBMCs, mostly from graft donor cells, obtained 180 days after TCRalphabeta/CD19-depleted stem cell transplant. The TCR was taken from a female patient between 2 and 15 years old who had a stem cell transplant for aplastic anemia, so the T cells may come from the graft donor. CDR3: CASRTGLAGSTDTQYF. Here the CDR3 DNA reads TGTGCCAGCAGAACGGGACTAGCGGGGAGCACAGATACGCAGTATTTT.